Below, 5 T cell receptor beta chains from the same sample are listed, as sequenced in a study of technical replicates of blood from a handful of donors. Only in-frame clones appear in the TCRdb table, and some are missing; sequencing was by immunoSEQ multiplex PCR. The sample contains approximately 82,000 clones, around 90% of which appear only once. The specimen was T cells isolated from PBMCs. The receptors were sampled from a human donor in good health. Some clones in this sample may be carry-over from other donors' samples.

This clone has more than one count but fewer than ten. The CDR3 loop reads CASTVLVAVNTEAFF. DNA for the CDR3: TGTGCCAGCACCGTTCTTGTCGCGGTGAACACTGAAGCTTTCTTT. The chain links TRBV5-6 to TRBJ1-1, with D unclear. The ends were cut back, 6 bases at V and 0 bases at J, with 15 bases in the middle. The CDR3 runs to 15 residues. Germline CDR1 and CDR2: SGHDT and YYEEEE.

The chain couples TRBV25-1 to TRBJ2-3; TRBD1 matches 8 bases. After removal of 0 bases from V and 3 bases from J, the junction contained 2 bases not matched to a gene. The germline CDR1 and CDR2 sequences are MGHDK and SYGVNS. CDR3 length: 15 amino acids. The CDR3 spells CASSEYRGRTDTQYF. The CDR3 DNA sequence: TGTGCCAGCAGTGAATACAGGGGGCGAACAGATACGCAGTATTTT. The whole variable domain, remainder taken from reference TRBV25-1 and TRBJ2-3, is EADIYQTPRYLVIGTGKKITLECSQTMGHDKMYWYQQDPGMELHLIHYSYGVNSTEKGDLSSESTVSRIRTEHFPLTLESARPSHTSQYLCASSEYRGRTDTQYFGPGTRLTVL.

This clone is a singleton in its sample. This rearrangement joins TRBV4-1 to TRBJ2-5; 7 positions agree with TRBD1. The junction had 10 bases not matched to a gene; V was cut back by 1 base and J by 5 bases. This CDR3 is 16 amino acids long. The V gene's germline CDR1 is MGHRA and CDR2 YSYEKL. The CDR3 DNA reads TGCGCCAGCAGCCAAGGCTCTGGAGGCAGGGGGGAGACCCAGTACTTC. It is translated as CASSQGSGGRGETQYF.

The chain couples TRBV6-4 to TRBJ1-1; D unresolved. V lost 5 bases and J lost 4, with 11 bases in between. Germline V gene sequence: CDR1 MRHNA, CDR2 SNTAGT. The CDR3 spans 13 residues. CDR3 sequence reads: CASSPDWGTEAFF. The DNA for the CDR3 is TGTGCCAGCAGTCCGGACTGGGGCACTGAAGCTTTCTTT.

The V call is TRBV7-3, the J call TRBJ2-1; 9 nucleotides match TRBD1. The CDR3 contains 15 residues. The germline V gene has CDR1 SGHTA and CDR2 FQGTGA. V shed 2 bases and J 4 bases; nucleotides not matched to a gene: 3. The CDR3 sequence: CASSLAGQGYNEQFF. CDR3 in DNA: TGTGCCAGCAGCTTAGCGGGACAGGGTTACAATGAGCAGTTCTTC.